This T cell receptor (beta chain) emerged from a study of lymphopenia after photon versus proton radiotherapy. Germline CDR1 and CDR2: SGHKS and YYEKEE (reference sequence). The CDR3 sequence is 15 residues long. J gave up 4 bases and V 6 bases, and 10 bases lay outside the gene matches. Profiled with immunoSEQ multiplex PCR; TCRdb holds only in-frame clones, not every one. The sample yields around 63,000 clones, about 89% seen once. The source material was peripheral blood, sampled from a patient treated with proton-based radiotherapy. This TCR came from a man aged 80 or over with esophageal cancer. This chain joins TRBV5-5 and TRBJ2-7; TRBD1 matches at 10 bases. The CDR3 nucleotides are TGTGCCAGCACTCTATCGGGGACAGGGGCGTACGAGCAGTACTTC. It translates to CASTLSGTGAYEQYF.